The T cell receptor (beta chain) under discussion was sequenced for a study of neoadjuvant anti-PD-1 for oral cavity cancer. Background on the study: Before surgery, most patients got three to four biweekly 3 mg/kg nivolumab doses.

V was shortened by 0 bases and J by 4 bases, with 13 bases between the two germline ends. Germline V gene lookup returns CDR1 SGHKS and CDR2 YYEKEE (reference sequence). This CDR3 contains 15 residues. Clones were read by immunoSEQ multiplex PCR, and TCRdb kept only the in-frame ones, dropping some. The sample contains about 15,000 clones, about 70% of which appear only once. A note on this clone: Its antigen is still unknown.

Patients had HPV-negative, locally advanced oral cavity squamous cell carcinoma. PBMCs were not maintained or expanded in culture before analysis. Study outcomes and limitations: Post-nivolumab, blood T cell clonality was significantly elevated in non-responders.

This clonotype originated in a person between 40 and 80 years old with oral cavity squamous cell carcinoma. J is TRBJ2-5 and V is TRBV5-5; D possibly corresponds to TRBD1 (6 bases). The sample here was PBMCs, taken before nivolumab (anti-PD-1) treatment. CDR3 bases: TGTGCCAGCAGCTTGGACACAACCAGGGGAGAGACCCAGTACTTC. It yields the protein CASSLDTTRGETQYF.